These T cell receptor beta chains were read from a single sample in a study of CD8 T cells in ankylosing spondylitis. TCRdb used MiXCR to reprocess the 5' RACE reads, holding one entry per CDR3 protein. The repertoire holds 7,500 to 10,000 distinct CDR3 sequences, roughly 6% seen once, with approximately 40% in the top ten. Sequencing used blood, either unsorted or a sorted T cell fraction (not recorded which). The source is a female donor with ankylosing spondylitis or in good health (not recorded which). Both conserved end residues are part of each CDR3. D genes are given only for firm matches. A clone size is listed for some rows: how often the clone was seen (once, few, many), or a class if it is expanded.

D gene	V gene	clone size	J gene	CDR3 length	CDR3 DNA	CDR3 protein
TRBD2	TRBV9	many	TRBJ2-6	12	TGTGCCAGCAGCCCAAGCGGGAGCGTCCTGACTTTC	CASSPSGSVLTF
TRBD2	TRBV9	many	TRBJ2-1	17	TGTGCCAGCAGCGTTTTAGCGGGAGGGGGCGCTTACAATGAGCAGTTCTTC	CASSVLAGGGAYNEQFF
NA	TRBV9	many	TRBJ1-1	14	TGTGCCAGCAGCGTCGGGACGTCGGGCACTGAAGCTTTCTTT	CASSVGTSGTEAFF
NA	TRBV9	many	TRBJ2-7	12	TGTGCCAGCAGCGTAGAAGGGCGCGAGCAGTACTTC	CASSVEGREQYF
NA	TRBV9	many	TRBJ2-3	15	TGTGCCAGCAGCTTTCACGGAGTTAGCACAGATACGCAGTATTTT	CASSFHGVSTDTQYF
NA	TRBV9	medium-sized	TRBJ1-1	16	TGTGCCAGCAGCCCTCCCGGCGCCGGGAAGAACACTGAAGCTTTCTTT	CASSPPGAGKNTEAFF
TRBD2	TRBV9	many	TRBJ2-1	14	TGTGCCAGCAGCATCAGGACTAGCGGGAATGAGCAGTTCTTC	CASSIRTSGNEQFF
TRBD1	TRBV9	many	TRBJ2-7	16	TGTGCCAGCAGCGGGGAACCGGGACAGGGCCAAAGTCGGCAGTACTTC	CASSGEPGQGQSRQYF
TRBD1	TRBV9	many	TRBJ2-1	15	TGTGCCAGCAGCGTAGAGGGACAGCCCTACAATGAGCAGTTCTTC	CASSVEGQPYNEQFF
TRBD2	TRBV9	many	TRBJ2-7	18	TGTGCCAGCAGCGTAGGTGGGACTAGCGGGAGAATAGTTACCGAGCAGTACTTC	CASSVGGTSGRIVTEQYF
TRBD1	TRBV9	NA	TRBJ1-2	13	TGTGCCAGCAGAGAACAGGGGGCAGGCGGCTACACCTTC	CASREQGAGGYTF
TRBD2	TRBV9	many	TRBJ2-2	18	TGTGCCAGCAGCTCCTCCCCAGCGGGGGGGCAAAACACCGGGGAGCTGTTTTTT	CASSSSPAGGQNTGELFF
TRBD1	TRBV9	few	TRBJ2-7	16	TGTGCCAGCAGCAGTAATCCGGGACAGGGGGCATACGAGCAGTACTTC	CASSSNPGQGAYEQYF
TRBD1	TRBV9	many	TRBJ2-5	14	TGTGCCAGCAGCACTGGACAGGGGGCAGAGACCCAGTACTTC	CASSTGQGAETQYF
TRBD1	TRBV9	few	TRBJ2-1	14	TGTGCCAGCAGCCTTCACAGGGGGGAAGGTGAGCAGTTCTTC	CASSLHRGEGEQFF
TRBD1	TRBV9	many	TRBJ2-7	14	TGTGCCAGCAGCCCTGGGGACAGTTCCTACGAGCAGTACTTC	CASSPGDSSYEQYF
NA	TRBV9	medium-sized	TRBJ1-4	15	TGTGCCAGCAGCGTATCAGGGGCAGATAATGAAAAACTGTTTTTT	CASSVSGADNEKLFF
NA	TRBV9	NA	TRBJ2-1	15	TGTGCCAGCACCGCTGAGCGGGCGATGGACAATGAGCAGTTCTTC	CASTAERAMDNEQFF
NA	TRBV9	many	TRBJ1-2	14	TGTGCCAGCAGAAAACGGACGACTTCGGATGGCTACACCTTC	CASRKRTTSDGYTF
TRBD1	TRBV9	many	TRBJ2-3	15	TGTGCCAGCAGCTCGACAGGGGGACGCACAGATACGCAGTATTTT	CASSSTGGRTDTQYF
TRBD1	TRBV9	many	TRBJ1-3	15	TGTGCCAGCAGCGTAGAACAGGGGGCTGGAAACACCATATATTTT	CASSVEQGAGNTIYF
TRBD1	TRBV9	many	TRBJ2-5	15	TGTGCCAGCAGGCCGGGACAGGGGGCCTGGGAGACCCAGTACTTC	CASRPGQGAWETQYF
NA	TRBV9	medium-sized	TRBJ2-7	15	TGTGCCAGCAGCCCCTTGGGTCAGAGACGTGGCGAGCAGTACTTC	CASSPLGQRRGEQYF
NA	TRBV9	many	TRBJ1-1	15	TGTGCCAGCAGCCCCGCGGATCGGGAGAACACTGAAGCTTTCTTT	CASSPADRENTEAFF
NA	TRBV9	many	TRBJ2-1	13	TGTGCCAGCAGCGTAAGGGATTTCAATGAGCAGTTCTTC	CASSVRDFNEQFF
TRBD1	TRBV9	NA	TRBJ1-2	12	TGTGCCAGCAGCGCGGGACAGGGCCGGAGCACCTTC	CASSAGQGRSTF
TRBD2	TRBV9	few	TRBJ2-3	14	TGTGCCAGCAGCGAGATAAGCGGGAGGGATACGCAGTATTTT	CASSEISGRDTQYF
NA	TRBV9	many	TRBJ1-1	17	TGTGCCAGCAGCCCACGGGGGGGCGTGGGTGGGAACACTGAAGCTTTCTTT	CASSPRGGVGGNTEAFF
TRBD2	TRBV9	NA	TRBJ2-3	14	TGTGCCAGCAGCGGGGGACTACACACAGATACGCAGTATTTT	CASSGGLHTDTQYF
NA	TRBV9	many	TRBJ2-6	14	TGTGCCAGCAGCGACCGCTCTGGGGCCAACGTCCTGACTTTC	CASSDRSGANVLTF
TRBD2	TRBV9	NA	TRBJ2-1	17	TGTGCCAGCAGCGTAGGTATCCTCCTAGCGGGTAGCAATGAGCAGTTCTTC	CASSVGILLAGSNEQFF
TRBD1	TRBV9	many	TRBJ1-4	13	TGTGCCAGCAGCGACAGGGGCAATGAAAAACTGTTTTTT	CASSDRGNEKLFF
TRBD2	TRBV9	few	TRBJ2-5	15	TGTGCCAGCAGCGTAACTGGCGGGGGACAAGAGACCCAGTACTTC	CASSVTGGGQETQYF
NA	TRBV9	many	TRBJ2-1	14	TGTGCCAGCAGCGTAGCCCAGGTTTACAATGAGCAGTTCTTC	CASSVAQVYNEQFF
TRBD2	TRBV9	medium-sized	TRBJ2-1	15	TGTGCCAGCAGCGGCCGGGACTACTCCTACAATGAGCAGTTCTTC	CASSGRDYSYNEQFF
TRBD2	TRBV9	few	TRBJ2-3	20	TGTGCCAGCAGCGCGACGGGACTAGCGGGAGTTGGGGTTAGCACAGATACGCAGTATTTT	CASSATGLAGVGVSTDTQYF
NA	TRBV9	NA	TRBJ1-1	15	TGTGCCAGCAGCGTAGATGCTCGGGGGGGCACTGAAGCTTTCTTT	CASSVDARGGTEAFF
TRBD1	TRBV9	NA	TRBJ2-5	19	TGTGCCAGCAGCAGCGGGCTGGGCAGGGGGCTTTTAGGCCAAGAGACCCAGTACTTC	CASSSGLGRGLLGQETQYF
TRBD2	TRBV9	many	TRBJ2-7	15	TGTGCCAGCAGCCCTACTAGCGGGAGTGGAGGCGAGCAGTACTTC	CASSPTSGSGGEQYF
NA	TRBV9	many	TRBJ2-3	11	TGTGCCAGCAGCGTGGGAGGTACGCAGTATTTT	CASSVGGTQYF
NA	TRBV21-1	many	TRBJ2-7	16	TGTGCCAGCAGCACTCAGGGGACTAGCGCAACCTACGAGCAGTACTTC	CASSTQGTSATYEQYF
NA	TRBV9	few	TRBJ2-2	16	TGTGCCAGCAGCGCGAGACAGGTACCGAACACCGGGGAGCTGTTTTTT	CASSARQVPNTGELFF
TRBD1	TRBV9	many	TRBJ1-2	14	TGTGCCAGCAGCCCCAACGAGGGGGCGCAGGGCTACACCTTC	CASSPNEGAQGYTF
NA	TRBV9	medium-sized	TRBJ1-3	15	TGTGCCAGCAGCCCCGGCGGCTCCTCTGGAAACACCATATATTTT	CASSPGGSSGNTIYF
NA	TRBV9	few	TRBJ1-6	13	TGTGCCAGCAGCCCGGGAGGAAATTCACCCCTCCACTTT	CASSPGGNSPLHF
NA	TRBV9	medium-sized	TRBJ2-5	15	TGTGCCAGCAGCGTAGGAGTTGTTTCCCAAGAGACCCAGTACTTC	CASSVGVVSQETQYF
NA	TRBV9	many	TRBJ1-6	15	TGTGCCAGCAGCGTAGCCGGGGGCCATAATTCACCCCTCCACTTT	CASSVAGGHNSPLHF
NA	TRBV9	NA	TRBJ2-6	14	TGTGCCAGCAGCGTAGCGGCTGGGGCCAACGTCCTGACTTTC	CASSVAAGANVLTF
TRBD2	TRBV9	many	TRBJ2-3	15	TGTGCCAGCAGCCTCCAAAGCGGGGCGACAGATACGCAGTATTTT	CASSLQSGATDTQYF
TRBD1	TRBV9	few	TRBJ2-7	14	TGTGCCAGCAGCGTAGGGACAGGGGACTACGAGCAGTACTTC	CASSVGTGDYEQYF
NA	TRBV9	many	TRBJ2-1	16	TGTGCCAGCAGCGAAGGGGGGGGCGGCTCCTACAATGAGCAGTTCTTC	CASSEGGGGSYNEQFF
NA	TRBV9	few	TRBJ2-2	15	TGTGCCAGCTCTGACAGATACTCGAACACCGGGGAGCTGTTTTTT	CASSDRYSNTGELFF
NA	TRBV9	medium-sized	TRBJ2-1	13	TGTGCCAGCAGCCCCATGGCCAGGGATGAGCAGTTCTTC	CASSPMARDEQFF
NA	TRBV9	many	TRBJ2-3	14	TGTGCCAGCAGCTCCGGGTCCCCCACAGATACGCAGTATTTT	CASSSGSPTDTQYF
NA	TRBV9	many	TRBJ2-3	14	TGTGCCAGCAGCGTAGGTGGGACGGTAGATACGCAGTATTTT	CASSVGGTVDTQYF
NA	TRBV9	many	TRBJ2-1	13	TGTGCCAGCAGCAAGAGCTCCTACAATGAGCAGTTCTTC	CASSKSSYNEQFF
NA	TRBV9	many	TRBJ2-7	14	TGTGCCAGCAGCGAGGGGGACCTCTCCTACGAGCAGTACTTC	CASSEGDLSYEQYF
TRBD1	TRBV9	many	TRBJ1-2	13	TGTGCCAGCAGCGGAGACAGGGTCAATGGCTACACCTTC	CASSGDRVNGYTF
NA	TRBV9	NA	TRBJ2-6	15	TGTGCCAGCTGGGGGGTAAGATCTGGGGCCAACGTCCTGACTTTC	CASWGVRSGANVLTF
TRBD2	TRBV9	NA	TRBJ2-1	15	TGTGCCAGCGGGAAGACTAGCGGGATTTACAATGAGCAGTTCTTC	CASGKTSGIYNEQFF